This is a list of T cell receptor beta chains from one sample in a study of blood T cell repertoires in COVID-19. Method: immunoSEQ multiplex PCR; TCRdb's copy keeps in-frame clones and lacks some. Of about 64,000 clones in the sample, 80% to 90% were seen once. The specimen was peripheral blood. The receptors stem from a man aged 35 to 55 with acute or convalescent COVID-19. Each CDR3 is given with its conserved first and last residue. Each record gives: J gene, V gene, clone size, CDR3 protein. Clone size is stated in some rows and not others, as once, few, many or a class when expanded.

j_call: TRBJ1-6; v_call: TRBV7-3; clone_size: -; cdr3_aa: CASRPGQVGKEGNSPLHF
j_call: TRBJ1-5; v_call: TRBV19; clone_size: -; cdr3_aa: CASSIRGDGGTKNNQPQHF
j_call: TRBJ2-7; v_call: TRBV6-1; clone_size: -; cdr3_aa: CASSEVDRRLGLAGGPNEQYF
j_call: TRBJ1-1; v_call: TRBV5-1; clone_size: -; cdr3_aa: CASSLEGGVNTEAFF
j_call: TRBJ1-6; v_call: TRBV5-4; clone_size: -; cdr3_aa: CASSLNAGLNSPLHF
j_call: TRBJ2-3; v_call: TRBV6-5; clone_size: -; cdr3_aa: CASKYPGTGGGTQYF
j_call: TRBJ2-2; v_call: TRBV19; clone_size: -; cdr3_aa: CASSITPGQGAGELFF
j_call: TRBJ2-3; v_call: TRBV2; clone_size: -; cdr3_aa: CASSGLTGKPDTQYF
j_call: TRBJ2-7; v_call: TRBV27; clone_size: -; cdr3_aa: CASSLLASGVEQYF
j_call: TRBJ1-1; v_call: TRBV2; clone_size: many; cdr3_aa: CASRQGHLNTEAFF
j_call: TRBJ1-5; v_call: TRBV19; clone_size: -; cdr3_aa: CASSALHRAGPQHF
j_call: TRBJ1-1; v_call: TRBV20-1; clone_size: once; cdr3_aa: CSASTGTGGWGTEAFF
j_call: TRBJ1-1; v_call: TRBV27; clone_size: -; cdr3_aa: CASSFRSQSMVYGDTEAFF
j_call: TRBJ1-5; v_call: TRBV12-3/TRBV12-4; clone_size: -; cdr3_aa: CASRKGNQPQHF
j_call: TRBJ1-2; v_call: TRBV19; clone_size: -; cdr3_aa: CASSITGTDYGYTF
j_call: TRBJ1-2; v_call: TRBV10-3; clone_size: -; cdr3_aa: CAIRPQGTHGYTF
j_call: TRBJ1-1; v_call: TRBV6-6; clone_size: -; cdr3_aa: CASSYPDREKAFF
j_call: TRBJ2-3; v_call: TRBV11-2; clone_size: -; cdr3_aa: CASSYLTGSVGRDTQYF
j_call: TRBJ2-5; v_call: TRBV18; clone_size: -; cdr3_aa: CASSRTGTEQETQYF
j_call: TRBJ2-7; v_call: TRBV6-5; clone_size: -; cdr3_aa: CASSYSRRPTISQQYF
j_call: TRBJ2-7; v_call: TRBV5-1; clone_size: -; cdr3_aa: CASSGGSGIGYEQYF
j_call: TRBJ2-3; v_call: TRBV10-1; clone_size: -; cdr3_aa: CASSETRGGTDTQYF
j_call: TRBJ2-2; v_call: TRBV18; clone_size: -; cdr3_aa: CASSPDSNTGELFF
j_call: TRBJ1-2; v_call: TRBV12-3/TRBV12-4; clone_size: -; cdr3_aa: CASSRRDRGYTF
j_call: TRBJ1-2; v_call: TRBV28; clone_size: -; cdr3_aa: CASSLRDRGYYGYTF